Described below is a single T cell receptor beta chain sequence and its context. Its antigen is unknown. This sample was included in a study of tumor and adjacent non-tumor tissue in lung cancer. Study context: There were around eleven adenocarcinoma, a couple of squamous cell carcinoma and 1 small cell lung cancer cases.

Study-wide results and limits: Significantly higher TCR diversity was found in tumor than normal lung.

Per germline, CDR1 WNHNN and CDR2 SYGVQD (reference sequence). The CDR3 extends over 14 amino acids. Trimming stripped 3 bases from V and 6 bases from J, with 15 bases between. The template was RNA from unsorted bulk tissue. More than 3 cm separated this lung sample from the edge of the tumor. Between August and November 2014, newly diagnosed, chemotherapy-naive lung cancer patients underwent thoracic surgery in China. TCRbeta libraries were built with three rounds of nested PCR, modified from ARM-PCR. In TCRdb, the multiplex PCR reads were re-called with MiXCR into one record per CDR3 protein. The table shows some 95,000 distinct CDR3 sequences, with roughly 80% occurring only once.

The chain combines TRBV10-1 with TRBJ2-7, with D possibly being TRBD2 (6 bases). Sequenced: distant non-tumor lung tissue. This TCR came from a man between 60 and 75 years old with small cell lung cancer. The CDR3 loop reads CASSEGGSITEQYV. In DNA, the CDR3 is TGCGCCAGCAGTGAAGGAGGGAGCATTACCGAGCAGTACGTC.